What follows are 20 T cell receptor beta chains derived from one specimen sequenced in a study of blood T cells in healthy people across ages. The second PCR ran roughly 7 to 12 cycles with a sample-barcoded 5' primer and J-beta primers. TCRdb itself ran the 5' RACE reads through MiXCR, one entry per CDR3 protein. The sample lists about 560,000 distinct CDR3 sequences, around 27% seen once, with 3% to 4% in the top ten. These sequences were also reported in another study, on T cells of mothers and their children.

What was sequenced was blood. The receptors were gathered from a boy aged 2 to 10 in good health.

This sequence joins TRBV7-9 and TRBJ2-3; D might be TRBD2 (6 bases). Per the germline V gene, CDR1 is SEHNR and CDR2 is FQNEAQ (reference sequence). Deletions cut 7 bases from V and 4 bases from J, with 18 bases between. The CDR3 loop spans 15 amino acids. The CDR3 is CASTQRAESPDTQYF. CDR3 coding DNA: TGTGCCAGCACCCAGCGGGCGGAGAGCCCAGATACGCAGTATTTT.

This clonotype was observed a single time. The rearrangement uses TRBV7-9 and TRBJ2-5; D is unclear. Germline CDR1 is SEHNR and CDR2 is FQNEAQ (reference sequence). This CDR3 has 14 residues. The ends were cut back, 3 bases at V and 5 bases at J, with 13 bases in the middle. CDR3 region: CASSFISWSETQYF. The CDR3 DNA sequence: TGTGCCAGCAGCTTTATCTCCTGGTCGGAGACCCAGTACTTC.

The chain uses TRBV6-5 and TRBJ2-5; TRBD2 matches 8 bases. Germline V gives CDR1 MNHEY, CDR2 SVGAGI. With V trimmed by 2 bases and J by 4 bases, 6 bases remained unmatched. CDR3 length equals 15 residues. CDR3 protein: CASSYSSGTGETQYF. In nucleotides, the CDR3 is TGTGCCAGCAGTTACAGTAGCGGGACGGGAGAGACCCAGTACTTC.

V usage is TRBV20-1 and J usage is TRBJ1-2; TRBD1 agrees at 8 bases. The germline CDR1 and CDR2 sequences are DFQATT and SNEGSKA (reference sequence). The CDR3 loop spans 16 amino acids. The V segment lost 5 bases and the J segment 3 bases; nucleotides outside the gene matches: 14. Here the CDR3 DNA reads TGCAGTGCTTACCGCCCTGACAGGGGCAATCACTATGGCTACACCTTC. It is translated as CSAYRPDRGNHYGYTF.

The table lists this clonotype with a few counts. This chain uses TRBV27 with TRBJ2-5, with 11 bases aligning to TRBD1. The DNA end favors TRBJ2-1, so the J call may be wrong. This CDR3 spans 16 amino acids. Germline values: CDR1 MNHEY, CDR2 SMNVEV (reference sequence). CDR3 nucleotides: TGTGCCAGCGGCCCCGTCGGGACAGGGGGAGTCAATGAGCAGTTCTTC. It translates to CASGPVGTGGVNEQFF.

V usage is TRBV7-2 and J usage is TRBJ2-1, with a possible D match to TRBD2 (5 bases). Germline values: CDR1 SGHTA, CDR2 FQGNSA. CDR3 length: 14 residues. Trimming removed 0 bases at V and 5 bases at J, with 8 bases between. CDR3 sequence reads: CASSLALAHNEQFF. The DNA of the CDR3 is TGTGCCAGCAGCTTAGCGCTAGCCCACAATGAGCAGTTCTTC.

This chain connects TRBV14 to TRBJ2-7; weak D call: TRBD2 (6 bases). Germline V CDR1 and CDR2: SGHDN, FVKESK. The CDR3 sequence is 14 residues long. The V gene lost 6 bases and the J gene lost 1 base, with 13 bases spanning the gap. The CDR3 bases are TGTGCCAGCAGATCGGGGGACCGATCCTACGAGCAGTACTTC. Translating gives CASRSGDRSYEQYF.

This clonotype showed up just a few times. The rearrangement joins TRBV9 to TRBJ2-5; no clear D gene. V lost 1 base and J lost 1, with 8 bases in between. The CDR3 runs 14 residues. Germline lookup yields CDR1 SGDLS and CDR2 YYNGEE. The CDR3 region is CASSVSTLQETQYF. DNA for the CDR3: TGTGCCAGCAGCGTATCAACTCTCCAAGAGACCCAGTACTTC.

This clonotype was seen only a few times. The J gene is TRBJ1-5, the V gene TRBV15, with D possibly TRBD1 on 6 matching bases. V lost 6 bases, J lost 3 bases, and 9 bases lay in between. Germline lookup yields CDR1 LNHNV and CDR2 YYDKDF (reference sequence). This CDR3 is 13 amino acids long. CDR3 sequence reads: CATSPGVNQPQHF. The DNA of the CDR3 is TGTGCCACCAGTCCAGGGGTCAATCAGCCCCAGCATTTT.

The chain combines TRBV12-3 or TRBV12-4 with TRBJ1-2; unclear D gene. The CDR3 runs to 12 residues. The germline V and J ends were trimmed by 5 bases and 4 bases, with 8 bases remaining between them. This CDR3 is CASSLTAYGYTF. The CDR3 nucleotides read TGTGCCAGCAGTCTCACAGCCTATGGCTACACCTTC.

V usage is TRBV9 and J usage is TRBJ2-2; 7 positions agree with TRBD1. The V gene's germline CDR1 is SGDLS and CDR2 YYNGEE. CDR3 size: 16 residues. J lost 3 bases, V lost 0 bases, and 5 bases had no gene match. CDR3 DNA sequence: TGTGCCAGCAGCGTAGTCCCGGGACAGCACACCGGGGAGCTGTTTTTT. Its translation is CASSVVPGQHTGELFF.

This clonotype was found a few times. The CDR3 DNA sequence: TGTGCCTGGAGTGGGGTGACAAGGTCTACGCAGTATTTT. It yields the protein CAWSGVTRSTQYF. V is TRBV30 and J is TRBJ2-3; no definite D call. Between the trimmed V and J ends, which lost 1 base and 8 bases, there was a span of 13 bases. This CDR3 comprises 13 residues. Germline CDR1 and CDR2: GTSNPN and SVGIG (reference sequence).

This clonotype occurred once. CDR3 coding DNA: TGTGCCAGCAGCGCCCGACTAGCGGGAGGTTATGAGCAGTTCTTC. Translated: CASSARLAGGYEQFF. The chain joins TRBV11-2 to TRBJ2-1; 13 nucleotides align to TRBD2. V lost 5 bases and J lost 8; bases outside the gene matches: 6. This CDR3 has 15 amino acids. Germline-derived CDR1 and CDR2 are SGHAT and FQNNGV. The variable domain in full, completed from reference TRBV11-2 and TRBJ2-1, reads EAGVAQSPRYKIIEKRQSVAFWCNPISGHATLYWYQQILGQGPKLLIQFQNNGVVDDSQLPKDRFSAERLKGVDSTLKIQPAKLEDSAVYLCASSARLAGGYEQFFGPGTRLTVL.

This clonotype appeared a few times. The gene calls are TRBV20-1 and TRBJ2-1; TRBD2 matches 13 bases. CDR1 is DFQATT, CDR2 SNEGSKA, per germline (reference sequence). The CDR3 is made up of 16 amino acids. The V gene end was trimmed by 5 bases and the J gene end by 0 bases; junction bases not matched to a gene: 4. CDR3 sequence: CSAGGLAGPSYNEQFF. CDR3 nucleotides: TGCAGTGCTGGGGGACTAGCGGGGCCCTCCTACAATGAGCAGTTCTTC.

This clonotype was counted at least ten times. The rearrangement links TRBV2 to TRBJ2-1, with 12 bases identical to TRBD2. V dropped 5 bases and J dropped 7; count of bases not matched to a gene: 6. The length of the CDR3 is 15 residues. Germline V lookup: CDR1 SNHLY, CDR2 FYNNEI. The CDR3 DNA follows: TGTGCCAGCAGTTCGACTAGCGGGAGTTGGAATGAGCAGTTCTTC. Amino acid sequence: CASSSTSGSWNEQFF. Full variable domain (rest looked up from reference TRBV2 and TRBJ2-1): EPEVTQTPSHQVTQMGQEVILRCVPISNHLYFYWYRQILGQKVEFLVSFYNNEISEKSEIFDDQFSVERPDGSNFTLKIRSTKLEDSAMYFCASSSTSGSWNEQFFGPGTRLTVL.

The V and J genes are TRBV30 and TRBJ1-3; D is perhaps TRBD1 (5 bases). The V end lost 0 bases, the J end lost 7 bases, and 7 bases lay between the germline ends. Germline V lookup: CDR1 GTSNPN, CDR2 SVGIG (reference sequence). The CDR3 length is 12 residues. CDR3 coding DNA: TGTGCCTGGAGTGTAAAGGGGAACACCATATATTTT. Residues: CAWSVKGNTIYF. Filled out from reference TRBV30 and TRBJ1-3, the complete variable domain reads SQTIHQWPATLVQPVGSPLSLECTVEGTSNPNLYWYRQAAGRGLQLLFYSVGIGQISSEVPQNLSASRPQDRQFILSSKKLLLSDSGFYLCAWSVKGNTIYFGEGSWLTVV.

The chain combines TRBV5-1 with TRBJ2-5; TRBD2 aligns across 7 bases. Per germline, CDR1 SGHRS and CDR2 YFSETQ. Trimming took 2 bases from V and 10 from J; bases not matched to a gene: 8. The CDR3 extends over 13 amino acids. The CDR3: CASSFRDYLNQYF. In nucleotides, the CDR3 is TGCGCCAGCAGCTTCCGGGACTATCTGAACCAGTACTTC.

The table lists this clonotype with a few counts. V usage is TRBV9 and J usage is TRBJ2-3, with a weak D call TRBD2 (6 bases). Trimming shortened V by 2 bases and J by 5 bases, and 9 bases separated the two germline ends. This CDR3 is built from 13 residues. CDR1 and CDR2 (germline): SGDLS, YYNGEE. The CDR3 reads CASSVGGKDTQYF. The CDR3 DNA sequence: TGTGCCAGCAGCGTTGGGGGGAAAGATACGCAGTATTTT. The full variable domain, completed using reference TRBV9 and TRBJ2-3, is DSGVTQTPKHLITATGQRVTLRCSPRSGDLSVYWYQQSLDQGLQFLIQYYNGEERAKGNILERFSAQQFPDLHSELNLSSLELGDSALYFCASSVGGKDTQYFGPGTRLTVL.

This clonotype has just a few counts. The V and J genes are TRBV6-2 or TRBV6-3 and TRBJ1-6; D perhaps matches TRBD1 (6 bases). Trimming stripped 2 bases from V and 7 bases from J, with 18 bases between. Looked up from germline, CDR1 is MNHEY and CDR2 is SVGEGT. CDR3 size: 17 residues. Written as DNA, the CDR3 is TGTGCCAGCAGTTACGACAATCAGGGGTTTGGAAATTCACCCCTCCACTTT. Encoded protein: CASSYDNQGFGNSPLHF.

The CDR3 sequence: CASSIVGGGGSYNEQFF. CDR3 nucleotide sequence: TGTGCCAGTAGTATTGTCGGCGGAGGGGGATCCTACAATGAGCAGTTCTTC. The chain recombines TRBV19 with TRBJ2-1; tentatively, D is TRBD1 or TRBD2 (6 bases each). This CDR3 has 17 amino acids. V shed 3 bases and J shed 1 base, with 16 bases lying between them. Germline V lookup: CDR1 LNHDA, CDR2 SQIVND (reference sequence).